The T cell receptor (beta chain) under discussion was sequenced for a study of cytomegalovirus exposure and HLA in healthy donors. Amplification used 60 Vbeta primers and 13 Jbeta primers. Per the authors' pipeline: A follow-up analysis tallied approximately 85 million unique TCR beta chains, roughly 11 million shared. Clones were read by immunoSEQ multiplex PCR, and TCRdb kept only the in-frame ones, dropping some. The DNA gave D and trimming, while V, J and clone size come from that table. The sample contains around 140,000 clones, about 71% of which appear only once. Donors consisted of healthy bone marrow donors. The germline V gene encodes CDR1 SNHLY and CDR2 FYNNEI. The CDR3 extends over 15 amino acids. After removal of 5 bases from V and 4 bases from J, the junction contained 7 bases not matched to a gene. General study results and limits: In a later analysis, at a false discovery rate of 0.05, about 15,000 TCR beta sequences were associated with HLA alleles. A further, later analysis showed that HLA-associated TCR beta chains (compared with equally common others) were more clonally expanded.

Concerning this clone itself: Its specificity is not known.

This clonotype was sampled from a woman aged 55-69 years in good health and CMV-seropositive. This sequence joins TRBV2 and TRBJ1-5; 8 bases are shared with TRBD1. Sequencing was carried out using PBMCs. DNA for the CDR3: TGTGCCAGCAGTTCTCAGGGGGCCGAAAATCAGCCCCAGCATTTT. Translating gives CASSSQGAENQPQHF.